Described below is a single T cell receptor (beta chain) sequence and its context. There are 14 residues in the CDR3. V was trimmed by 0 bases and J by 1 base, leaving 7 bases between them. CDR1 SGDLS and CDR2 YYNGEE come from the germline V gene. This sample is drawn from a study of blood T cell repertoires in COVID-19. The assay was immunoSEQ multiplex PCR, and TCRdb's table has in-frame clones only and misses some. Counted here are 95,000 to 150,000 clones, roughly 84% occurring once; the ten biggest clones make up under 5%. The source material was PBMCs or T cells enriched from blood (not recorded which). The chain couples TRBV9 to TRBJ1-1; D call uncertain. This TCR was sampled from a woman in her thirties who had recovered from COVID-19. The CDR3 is CASSVDPRNTEAFF. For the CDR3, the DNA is TGTGCCAGCAGCGTAGACCCGAGGAACACTGAAGCTTTCTTT.